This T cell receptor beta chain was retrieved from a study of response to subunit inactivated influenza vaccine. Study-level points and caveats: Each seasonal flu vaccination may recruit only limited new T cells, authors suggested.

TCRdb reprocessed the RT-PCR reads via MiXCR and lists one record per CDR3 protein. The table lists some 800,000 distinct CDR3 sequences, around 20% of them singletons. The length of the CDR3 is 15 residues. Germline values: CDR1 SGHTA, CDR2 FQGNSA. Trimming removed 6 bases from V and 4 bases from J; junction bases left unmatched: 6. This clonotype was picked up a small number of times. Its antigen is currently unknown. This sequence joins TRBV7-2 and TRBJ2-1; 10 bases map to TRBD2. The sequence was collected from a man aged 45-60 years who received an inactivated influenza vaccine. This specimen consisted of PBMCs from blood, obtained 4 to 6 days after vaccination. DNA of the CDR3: TGTGCCAGCAGGTTGGGACTAGCGCTATACAATGAGCAGTTCTTC. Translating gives CASRLGLALYNEQFF.